These 9 T cell receptor beta chains share one sample of origin, sequenced in a study of OX40 agonist ivuxolimab in advanced cancers. Clones were read by immunoSEQ multiplex PCR, and TCRdb kept only the in-frame ones, dropping some. Here the sample spans about 67,000 clones, 80% to 95% being singletons. The sample here was CD4+ or CD8+ T cells sorted from blood, taken in a trial of the OX40 agonist ivuxolimab. Receptors originate from an adult with an advanced solid tumor such as melanoma, head and neck, liver or kidney cancer.

This clone was observed a few times. V gene TRBV27 combines with J gene TRBJ2-3, with 9 bases identical to TRBD1. CDR3 size: 16 residues. V trimming: 1 base; J trimming: 2 bases; junction bases outside the gene matches: 4. Per germline, CDR1 MNHEY and CDR2 SMNVEV (reference sequence). The CDR3 is CASSLWTGEDTDTQYF. CDR3 bases: TGTGCCAGCAGTTTATGGACAGGGGAAGACACAGATACGCAGTATTTT.

V and J are TRBV5-1 and TRBJ1-4; 10 bases match TRBD1. V lost 0 bases, J lost 6 bases, and 2 bases stayed unmatched. The CDR3 is 15 residues long. Germline V gene sequence: CDR1 SGHRS, CDR2 YFSETQ. CDR3 amino acids: CASSLAGTGDEKLFF. Here the CDR3 DNA reads TGCGCCAGCAGCTTGGCCGGGACAGGGGATGAAAAACTGTTTTTT.

DNA for the CDR3: TGTGCCAGCTCACTATCGACAGGAAACGAGCAGTACTTC. This sequence encodes CASSLSTGNEQYF. The J gene is TRBJ2-7, the V gene TRBV18, with D possibly matching TRBD1 (6 bases). Trimming left V 4 bases short and J 5 bases short, with 12 bases between. Germline V CDR1 and CDR2: KGHSH, LQKENI. CDR3 length: 13 amino acids.

J is TRBJ2-1 and V is TRBV5-1, with TRBD2 identical over 11 bases. The V gene's germline CDR1 is SGHRS and CDR2 YFSETQ. The length of the CDR3 is 16 residues. V was pared by 3 bases and J by 2 bases, with 4 bases of the junction left unmatched. CDR3 residues: CASSSLTSGTYNEQFF. CDR3 sequence (DNA): TGCGCCAGCAGCTCCTTGACTAGCGGGACCTACAATGAGCAGTTCTTC.

The chain couples TRBV4-2 to TRBJ2-7; TRBD1 agrees at 9 bases. With 5 bases clipped from V and 3 bases from J, the junction kept 8 bases outside the gene matches. The germline V gene encodes CDR1 LGHNA and CDR2 YNFKEQ. CDR3 length: 15 residues. The CDR3 sequence is CASSTAGQGGYEQYF. The CDR3 DNA follows: TGTGCCAGCAGCACCGCGGGACAGGGAGGCTACGAGCAGTACTTC.

This rearrangement joins TRBV11-3 to TRBJ2-7, with 8 bases identical to TRBD1. CDR1 and CDR2 (germline): SGHNT, YENEEA. The V segment lost 3 bases and the J segment 1 base; nucleotides outside the gene matches: 8. CDR3 length: 16 residues. The CDR3 region is CASSFSGTGISYEQYF. CDR3 DNA: TGTGCCAGCAGCTTTTCCGGGACAGGTATTTCCTACGAGCAGTACTTC.

The chain is built from TRBV7-2 and TRBJ1-5; TRBD1 matches 7 bases. CDR1 is SGHTA, CDR2 FQGNSA, per germline. The J segment lost 1 base and the V segment lost 2 bases, leaving 11 bases of the junction unmatched. The CDR3 contains 18 residues. The CDR3 coding sequence is TGTGCCAGCAGCTTAAGAGGGAGGGGGCGATCGAGCAATCAGCCCCAGCATTTT. This gives the protein CASSLRGRGRSSNQPQHF.

The genes are TRBV18 and TRBJ2-1, with 10 bases matching TRBD2. Germline CDR1 is KGHSH and CDR2 is LQKENI. The CDR3 loop spans 14 amino acids. The J segment lost 9 bases and the V segment lost 2 bases, leaving 4 bases of the junction unmatched. CDR3 bases: TGTGCCAGCTCACCAGGGACTAGCGTGGGTGAGCAGTTCTTC. Protein: CASSPGTSVGEQFF.

The rearrangement links TRBV19 to TRBJ1-2, with a weak D call TRBD1 (5 bases). Germline values: CDR1 LNHDA, CDR2 SQIVND (reference sequence). This CDR3 has 18 amino acids. Trimming removed 3 bases at V and 8 bases at J, with 28 bases between. The CDR3 DNA reads TGTGCCAGTAGTATCAACGTAGGGGCGGGATCCAAAGCTTCCGGCTACACCTTC. It specifies CASSINVGAGSKASGYTF.